This T cell receptor beta chain was obtained from a study of T cells in Graves' hyperthyroidism and ophthalmopathy. Study-wide context: The blood sample was taken at first diagnosis, before treatment began.

This clonotype was picked up many times. The V segment lost 1 base and the J segment 2 bases; nucleotides outside the gene matches: 13. This CDR3 contains 19 residues. Germline CDR1 reads MNHEY; CDR2 reads SVGEGT. Amplification targeted TCR beta CDR3 regions from RNA transcripts. First-round RT-PCR of the TCR CDR3 relied on the HTBI primer set. Each CDR3 protein gets one entry after TCRdb re-called the multiplex PCR reads with MiXCR. Counted here are around 620,000 distinct CDR3 sequences, approximately 15% occurring once; the ten biggest clones make up 7% to 9%. This TCR came from a woman between 18 and 29 years old with Graves' ophthalmopathy. J is TRBJ2-1 and V is TRBV6-2 or TRBV6-3; TRBD2 agrees at 8 bases. Sequences were obtained from blood. CDR3: CASSYLRRAGASPYNEQFF. DNA for the CDR3: TGTGCCAGCAGTTACTTGAGGCGAGCGGGAGCGTCCCCCTACAATGAGCAGTTCTTC.